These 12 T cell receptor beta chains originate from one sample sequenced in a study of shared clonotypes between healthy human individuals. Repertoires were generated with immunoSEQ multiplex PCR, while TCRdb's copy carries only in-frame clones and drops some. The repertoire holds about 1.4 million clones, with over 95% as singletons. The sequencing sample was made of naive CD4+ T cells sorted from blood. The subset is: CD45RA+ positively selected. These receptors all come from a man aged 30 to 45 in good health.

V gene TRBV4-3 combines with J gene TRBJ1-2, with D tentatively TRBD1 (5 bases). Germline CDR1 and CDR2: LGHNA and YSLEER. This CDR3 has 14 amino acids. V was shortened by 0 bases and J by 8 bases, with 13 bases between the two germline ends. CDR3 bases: TGCGCCAGCAGCCAAGATTCGCGGGGCCGGGGCTACACCTTC. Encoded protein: CASSQDSRGRGYTF.

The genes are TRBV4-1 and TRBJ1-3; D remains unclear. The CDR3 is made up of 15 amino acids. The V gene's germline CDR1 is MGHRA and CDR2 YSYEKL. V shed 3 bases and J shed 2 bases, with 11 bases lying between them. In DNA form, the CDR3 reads TGCGCCAGCAGCCAGCCCCCGGCGGCTGGAAACACCATATATTTT. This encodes CASSQPPAAGNTIYF.

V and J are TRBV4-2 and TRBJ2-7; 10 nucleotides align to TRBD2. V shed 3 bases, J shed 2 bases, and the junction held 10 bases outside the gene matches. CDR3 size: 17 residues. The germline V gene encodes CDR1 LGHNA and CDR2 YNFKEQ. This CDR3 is CASSHSPRTSGPYEQYF. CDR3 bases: TGTGCCAGCAGCCATTCCCCCCGGACTAGCGGCCCCTACGAGCAGTACTTC.

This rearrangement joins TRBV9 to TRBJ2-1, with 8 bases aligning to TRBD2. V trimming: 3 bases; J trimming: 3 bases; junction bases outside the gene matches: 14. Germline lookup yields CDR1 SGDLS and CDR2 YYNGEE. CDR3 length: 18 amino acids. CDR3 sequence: CASSASVSGTTFYNEQFF. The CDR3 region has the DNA TGTGCCAGCAGCGCGTCCGTTAGCGGGACCACTTTCTACAATGAGCAGTTCTTC.

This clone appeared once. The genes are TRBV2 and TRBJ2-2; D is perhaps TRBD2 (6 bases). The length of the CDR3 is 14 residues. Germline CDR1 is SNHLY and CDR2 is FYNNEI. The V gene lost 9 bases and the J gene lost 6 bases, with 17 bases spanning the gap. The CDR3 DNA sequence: TGTGCCAGTACGGCTACTAGCTTCGCCGGGGAGCTGTTTTTT. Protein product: CASTATSFAGELFF. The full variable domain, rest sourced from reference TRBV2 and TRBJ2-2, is EPEVTQTPSHQVTQMGQEVILRCVPISNHLYFYWYRQILGQKVEFLVSFYNNEISEKSEIFDDQFSVERPDGSNFTLKIRSTKLEDSAMYFCASTATSFAGELFFGEGSRLTVL.

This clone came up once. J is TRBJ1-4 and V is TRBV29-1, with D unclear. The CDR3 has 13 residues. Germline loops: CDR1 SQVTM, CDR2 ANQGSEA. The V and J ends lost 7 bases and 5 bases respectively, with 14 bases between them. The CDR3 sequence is CSAFKYGNEKLFF. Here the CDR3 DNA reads TGCAGCGCTTTTAAGTACGGGAATGAAAAACTGTTTTTT.

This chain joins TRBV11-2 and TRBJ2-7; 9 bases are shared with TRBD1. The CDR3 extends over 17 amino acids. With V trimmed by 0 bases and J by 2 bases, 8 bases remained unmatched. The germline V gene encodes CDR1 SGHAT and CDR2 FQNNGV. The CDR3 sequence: CASSLEARQGEPYEQYF. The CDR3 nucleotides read TGTGCCAGCAGCTTAGAGGCCCGACAGGGGGAACCCTACGAGCAGTACTTC. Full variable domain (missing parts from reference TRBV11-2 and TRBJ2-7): EAGVAQSPRYKIIEKRQSVAFWCNPISGHATLYWYQQILGQGPKLLIQFQNNGVVDDSQLPKDRFSAERLKGVDSTLKIQPAKLEDSAVYLCASSLEARQGEPYEQYFGPGTRLTVT.

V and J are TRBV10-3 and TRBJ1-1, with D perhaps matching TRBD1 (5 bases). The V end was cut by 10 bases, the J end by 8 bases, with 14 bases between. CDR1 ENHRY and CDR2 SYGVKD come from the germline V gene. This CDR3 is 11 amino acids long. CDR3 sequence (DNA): TGTGCCACAAATACCGGGACGGAAGCTTTCTTT. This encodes CATNTGTEAFF.

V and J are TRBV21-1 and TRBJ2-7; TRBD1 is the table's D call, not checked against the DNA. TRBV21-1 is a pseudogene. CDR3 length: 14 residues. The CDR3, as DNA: TGTGCCAGCAGCAAGGGGCAGGAGTCCTACGAGCAGTACTTC. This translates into CASSKGQESYEQYF.

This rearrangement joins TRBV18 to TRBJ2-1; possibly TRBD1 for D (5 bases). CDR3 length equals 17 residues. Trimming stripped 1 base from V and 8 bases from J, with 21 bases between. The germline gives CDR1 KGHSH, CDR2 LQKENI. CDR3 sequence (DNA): TGTGCCAGCTCACCACTATATCGAGGTGGTAGCAGGGATGAGCAGTTCTTC. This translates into CASSPLYRGGSRDEQFF.

The chain's CDR3 is CSVARAYEQYF. CDR3 nucleotides: TGCAGCGTTGCCAGGGCCTACGAGCAGTACTTC. This sequence joins TRBV29-1 and TRBJ2-7; TRBD1 is a possible D gene (5 bases). Trimming left V 4 bases short and J 2 bases short, with 6 bases between. In germline, CDR1 is SQVTM, CDR2 ANQGSEA. The CDR3 extends over 11 amino acids.

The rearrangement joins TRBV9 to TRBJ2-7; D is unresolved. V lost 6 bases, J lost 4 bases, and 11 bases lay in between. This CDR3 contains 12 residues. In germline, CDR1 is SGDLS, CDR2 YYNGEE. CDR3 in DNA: TGTGCCAGCACTAATCCCGAGTACGAGCAGTACTTC. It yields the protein CASTNPEYEQYF.